This is a list of T cell receptor beta chains from one sample in a study of T cells in Graves' hyperthyroidism and ophthalmopathy. TCRdb reprocessed the multiplex PCR reads via MiXCR and lists one record per CDR3 protein. The sample has about 610,000 distinct CDR3 sequences, about 45% seen once. Sequencing used peripheral blood or thyroid tissue (not recorded which). Receptor source: a woman aged 18-29 years with Graves' hyperthyroidism. The CDR3 runs from the conserved cysteine through the conserved F or W. A D gene is named only where the DNA matches it firmly. For some rows the clone size is stated as once, few or many, or as a class when expanded; others skip it.

size	V	D	J	DNA	CDR3
NA	TRBV29-1	TRBD2	TRBJ2-7	TGCAGCGTTGTTCTAGCGGGAGGGCCGGGTTACGAGCAGTACTTC	CSVVLAGGPGYEQYF
NA	TRBV2	NA	TRBJ2-5	TGTGCCAGCGCAACAGGGCAACAAGAGACCCAATACTTC	CASATGQQETQYF
many	TRBV5-1	NA	TRBJ1-5	TGCGCCGGAAGACATACAGGGTATAGCAATCAGCCCCAGCATTTT	CAGRHTGYSNQPQHF
once	TRBV20-1	TRBD2	TRBJ2-5	TGCAGTGCAAGGACTAGCGGGAACCAAGAGACCCAGTACTTC	CSARTSGNQETQYF
many	TRBV19	TRBD2	TRBJ2-7	TGTGCCAGTAGTTTGGGACTAGTCGGCTACGAGCAGTACTTC	CASSLGLVGYEQYF
many	TRBV29-1	NA	TRBJ2-5	TGCAGCGTTGAAGGCTTCCAAGAGACCCAGTACTTC	CSVEGFQETQYF
NA	TRBV7-3	TRBD1	TRBJ1-2	TGTGCCAGCAGCTTAAAGGGGGGGCAGGGGGATGGCTACACCTTC	CASSLKGGQGDGYTF
NA	TRBV27	NA	TRBJ1-2	TGTGCCAGCAGTTTAGGCGTCGGCTACACCTTC	CASSLGVGYTF
many	TRBV2	TRBD1	TRBJ1-1	TGTGCCAGCAGGGACAGGGTGAACACTGAAGCTTTCTTT	CASRDRVNTEAFF
NA	TRBV6-1	TRBD1	TRBJ1-3	TGTGCCAGCTCACCCCAGACAGGGATCTCCGGAAACACCATATATTTT	CASSPQTGISGNTIYF
NA	TRBV5-1	TRBD2	TRBJ2-2	TGCGCCAGCAGCTTGATAGCCCTAGCGGGAGGTACCGGGGAGCTGTTTTTT	CASSLIALAGGTGELFF
NA	TRBV7-9	NA	TRBJ1-4	TGTGCCAGCAGCCGTGAGAGGAGTGGGGAAAAACTGTTTTTT	CASSRERSGEKLFF
NA	TRBV15	NA	TRBJ2-5	TGTGCCACCAGCGGGATAGGAGAGACCCAGTACTTC	CATSGIGETQYF
NA	TRBV20-1	NA	TRBJ2-7	TGCAGTGCTAGAGGAGACACTAGCCGACACACTGGGATTTCCTACGAGCAGTACTTC	CSARGDTSRHTGISYEQYF
NA	TRBV7-2	TRBD2	TRBJ2-2	TGTGCCAGCAGCTCCCGGCTAGCGGACGGGGAGCTGTTTTTT	CASSSRLADGELFF
few	TRBV29-1	NA	TRBJ1-1	TGCAGCAGCTTAGTCGAAAACACTGAAGCTTTCTTT	CSSLVENTEAFF
NA	TRBV7-6	TRBD2	TRBJ2-2	TGTGCCAGCAGCTTATCGCCGGGACTATCAACCGGGGAGCTGTTTTTT	CASSLSPGLSTGELFF
NA	TRBV10-3	NA	TRBJ1-1	TGTGCCATCAGTGCCCGGACTTCGGTAGCTTTCTTT	CAISARTSVAFF
NA	TRBV7-9	NA	TRBJ2-2	TGTGCCAGCAGCTCGATGCTTTTGGGCCTCACCGGGGAGCTGTTTTTT	CASSSMLLGLTGELFF
many	TRBV19	TRBD2	TRBJ2-5	TGTGCCAGTAGCGCGGGACTAGCGGGGGAGACCCAGTACTTC	CASSAGLAGETQYF
NA	TRBV20-1	TRBD1	TRBJ1-4	TGCAGTGCTAGAACCCCCGGACAGGAAAGAAAATTTGAAAAACTGTTTTTT	CSARTPGQERKFEKLFF
NA	TRBV4-1	NA	TRBJ1-1	TGCGCCAGCAGCCAAGTTCCCACTGAAGCTTTCTTT	CASSQVPTEAFF
NA	TRBV6-5	NA	TRBJ1-2	TGTGCCAGCATTCTAGCGGGAGGGAATGGCTACACCTTC	CASILAGGNGYTF
NA	TRBV12-3/TRBV12-4	NA	TRBJ2-5	TGTGCCAGCAGTTTAGGTGTAGAAGAGACCCAGTACTTC	CASSLGVEETQYF
NA	TRBV11-2	NA	TRBJ2-5	TGTGCCAGCAGCCCCTGGCTATGGGGGGCGTACCAAGAGACCCAGTACTTC	CASSPWLWGAYQETQYF
NA	TRBV5-1	NA	TRBJ2-1	TGCGCCAGCAGCGCAGGGGTGGAGCAGTTCTTC	CASSAGVEQFF
few	TRBV24-1	NA	TRBJ2-7	TGTGCCACCAGTGATTTAATGGGGTACGAGCAGTACTTC	CATSDLMGYEQYF
NA	TRBV7-2	TRBD2	TRBJ2-7	TGTGCCACCCTAGCGGATTCCTACGAGCAGTACTTC	CATLADSYEQYF
few	TRBV7-8	TRBD1	TRBJ1-2	TGTGCCAGCAGCTTAGCCGGGACAGAGATCAACTATGGCTACACCTTC	CASSLAGTEINYGYTF
NA	TRBV5-1	NA	TRBJ1-5	TGCGCCAGCAGCTCCACTGGGAAGAATCAGCCCCAGCATTTT	CASSSTGKNQPQHF
NA	TRBV2	TRBD2	TRBJ2-1	TGTGCCAGCAGTGTGGAGTTAGCGGGAGGCGTCAGGGAGCAGTTCTTC	CASSVELAGGVREQFF
NA	TRBV7-9	TRBD1	TRBJ1-2	TGTGCCAGCGGCTTAGCCCCGCCAGGGGGCTTGGGCTACACCTTC	CASGLAPPGGLGYTF
NA	TRBV6-6	TRBD1	TRBJ1-6	TGTGCCAGCTCAGGACAGGGCGATTCACCCCTCCACTTT	CASSGQGDSPLHF
few	TRBV12-3/TRBV12-4	NA	TRBJ2-6	TGTGCCAGCAGTGCGGGTCGAGGACACAACTCTGGGGCCAACGTCCTGACTTTC	CASSAGRGHNSGANVLTF
NA	TRBV15	TRBD2	TRBJ2-2	TGTGCCACCAGCAGAGGGGGGGGGTCGGCCGGGGAGCTGTTTTTT	CATSRGGGSAGELFF
NA	TRBV20-1	TRBD2	TRBJ2-7	TGCAGTGTTAGAGGGGTGGGTAGCGGGACCCCCTACGAGCAGTACTTC	CSVRGVGSGTPYEQYF
many	TRBV6-5	NA	TRBJ2-5	TGTGCCAGCAGTTTAACCGGGAGCCGGGACCAGTACTTC	CASSLTGSRDQYF
NA	TRBV7-9	TRBD1	TRBJ2-1	TGTGCCAGCAGCTTAGGTGGACAGGGAATCTACAATGAGCAGTTCTTC	CASSLGGQGIYNEQFF
many	TRBV7-8	NA	TRBJ1-2	TGTGCCAGCGGAGACCGTTCGGGTCATTATGGCTACACCTTC	CASGDRSGHYGYTF
NA	TRBV15	NA	TRBJ2-6	TGTGCCACCAGCACCGGGAGCTCTGGGGCCAACGTCCTGACTTTC	CATSTGSSGANVLTF
few	TRBV5-8	NA	TRBJ2-7	TGTGCCAGCAGCTTGGGAGCGGGCCCTCCCTCCTACGAGCAGTACTTC	CASSLGAGPPSYEQYF
many	TRBV5-1	NA	TRBJ2-7	TGCGCCAGCAGCTTGGAAAGCTCCTACGAGCAGTACTTC	CASSLESSYEQYF
many	TRBV7-2	NA	TRBJ2-2	TGTGCCAGCAGCTTAGCCCCAGCGGCGAACACCGGGGAGCTGTTTTTT	CASSLAPAANTGELFF
NA	TRBV6-4	TRBD1	TRBJ1-2	TGTGCCAGCACCCCGGGACAGGGATTTTTTGGCTACACCTTC	CASTPGQGFFGYTF
NA	TRBV10-3	NA	TRBJ1-3	TGTGCCATCAGTGATTTTGCGGGGGTTGGAAACACCATATATTTT	CAISDFAGVGNTIYF
many	TRBV11-2	TRBD2	TRBJ2-2	TGTGCCAGCAGCCAAACTAGCGGGAGGGCCTCCACCGGGGAGCTGTTTTTT	CASSQTSGRASTGELFF
many	TRBV5-6	TRBD2	TRBJ2-7	TGTGCCAGCAGCTTGGTGGCGACTAGCGGGATCGAGCAGTACTTC	CASSLVATSGIEQYF
few	TRBV6-1	TRBD2	TRBJ2-7	TGTGCCAGCGTGGGAGGGCAGGGAGCCTACGAGCAGTACTTC	CASVGGQGAYEQYF
many	TRBV24-1	NA	TRBJ1-4	TGTGCCACCAGTGATCCGGGTGATCTGGGGGAAAAACTGTTTTTT	CATSDPGDLGEKLFF
many	TRBV11-3	NA	TRBJ1-2	TGTGCCAGTTCGCCGGGAGGCATTTCCTATGGCTACACCTTC	CASSPGGISYGYTF
NA	TRBV12-3/TRBV12-4	TRBD1	TRBJ1-2	TGTGCCAGCAGTTCATCCGGGACAGATGGCTACACCTTC	CASSSSGTDGYTF
NA	TRBV7-2	NA	TRBJ2-6	TGTGCCAGCTTGCCATCGACTTTC	CASLPSTF
few	TRBV24-1	NA	TRBJ2-7	TGTGCCACCAATGATTCATCCGGGACGGGTGCCTACGAGCAGTACTTC	CATNDSSGTGAYEQYF
many	TRBV5-6	NA	TRBJ1-2	TGTGCCAGCAGCTTTAGGGTTGGCTACACCTTC	CASSFRVGYTF
NA	TRBV7-9	NA	TRBJ1-1	TGTGCCAGCAGCTCGCATAGGAGAGGTTGGCCAGTAAACACTGAAGCTTTCTTT	CASSSHRRGWPVNTEAFF
many	TRBV7-9	NA	TRBJ1-5	TGTGCCAGCAGCTCAGGTGGGATTTGGCCCCAGCATTTT	CASSSGGIWPQHF
NA	TRBV29-1	TRBD2	TRBJ2-7	TGCAGCTTGTCCGGACTAGCGGGAACCTACGAGCAGTACTTC	CSLSGLAGTYEQYF
many	TRBV7-3	NA	TRBJ2-5	TGTGCCAGCAGCTTAGAACGAGAAGAGACCCAGTACTTC	CASSLEREETQYF
many	TRBV19	NA	TRBJ1-2	TGTGCCAGTAGTCGGGAGGGGGGCACAGGCTACACCTTC	CASSREGGTGYTF
once	TRBV7-9	NA	TRBJ2-5	TGTGCCAGCAGCTCGACCTACCGAGAGACCCAGTACTTC	CASSSTYRETQYF